The 9 T cell receptor beta chains below come from one sample, sequenced in a study of cytomegalovirus exposure and HLA in healthy donors. PCR used 60 Vbeta primers and 13 Jbeta primers. Libraries were prepared by immunoSEQ multiplex PCR; TCRdb keeps only in-frame clonotypes and omits some of them. This sample's clone table lists around 70,000 clones. Sequenced sample: PBMCs. These receptors all come from a boy between 10 and 17 years old in good health and CMV-seronegative.

The rearrangement links TRBV14 to TRBJ1-2, with D hard to call. Trimming stripped 1 base from V and 3 bases from J, with 9 bases between. CDR3 length: 14 amino acids. Germline-derived CDR1 and CDR2 are SGHDN and FVKESK. The CDR3 reads CASSQGETYYGYTF. The CDR3 bases are TGTGCCAGCAGCCAAGGGGAGACTTACTATGGCTACACCTTC. The whole variable domain, remainder taken from reference TRBV14 and TRBJ1-2, is EAGVTQFPSHSVIEKGQTVTLRCDPISGHDNLYWYRRVMGKEIKFLLHFVKESKQDESGMPNNRFLAERTGGTYSTLKVQPAELEDSGVYFCASSQGETYYGYTFGSGTRLTVV.

V is TRBV11-1 and J is TRBJ1-2, with D uncertain. This CDR3 has 13 residues. Trimming pared 2 bases from V and 4 bases from J, leaving 8 bases between. Germline assignment: CDR1 SGHAT and CDR2 FQDESV (reference sequence). The CDR3 nucleotides are TGTGCCAGCAGCTTACGTCCAGGCTATGGCTACACCTTC. Its protein product is CASSLRPGYGYTF.

The genes are TRBV6-6 and TRBJ2-5, with D uncertain. The CDR3 spans 14 residues. Trimming cost V 6 bases and J 1 base, with 12 bases left between them. Germline CDR1 and CDR2: MNHNY and SVGAGI (reference sequence). CDR3 protein: CASRRGSLQETQYF. The CDR3 nucleotides are TGTGCCAGCAGGAGAGGTAGCCTCCAAGAGACCCAGTACTTC.

Notes on this clone: Germline is not matched at one junction end, which may reflect a read error. The CDR3 DNA sequence: TGTGCCGGGAGTAAAGACACACCGATATCTTATGGCTACACCTTC. This translates into CAGSKDTPISYGYTF. The gene calls are TRBV30 and TRBJ1-2, with no clear D. Germline-derived CDR1 and CDR2 are GTSNPN and SVGIG (reference sequence). The CDR3 totals 15 residues.

The chain joins TRBV19 to TRBJ2-2, with 7 bases matching TRBD1. Unmatched junction bases numbered 8, after V lost 9 bases and J lost 1 base. Germline CDR1 LNHDA, CDR2 SQIVND (reference sequence). The CDR3 has 15 amino acids. The CDR3 loop is CASRTGVKNTGELFF. The CDR3 coding sequence is TGTGCCAGCAGAACAGGGGTCAAGAACACCGGGGAGCTGTTTTTT.

The chain is built from TRBV7-8 and TRBJ1-1, with 8 bases identical to TRBD1. This CDR3 is built from 14 residues. The ends lost 5 bases at V and 0 bases at J; junction bases unmatched: 2. Germline CDR1 is SGHVS and CDR2 is FQNEAQ. DNA of the CDR3: TGTGCCAGCAGCATACAGGGGGTGAACACTGAAGCTTTCTTT. Its protein product is CASSIQGVNTEAFF.

The chain combines TRBV6-5 with TRBJ2-7; TRBD1 aligns across 10 bases. CDR3 length: 14 amino acids. Germline trimming cut 5 bases from V and 4 bases from J; bases unmatched to any gene: 5. Germline V CDR1 and CDR2: MNHEY, SVGAGI. The DNA for the CDR3 is TGTGCCAGCAGTCGCGACAGGGGGCAATACGAGCAGTACTTC. Its translation is CASSRDRGQYEQYF.

J is TRBJ2-7 and V is TRBV7-2; D is undetermined. CDR1 is SGHTA and CDR2 is FQGNSA in the germline V gene. The CDR3 loop spans 14 amino acids. Between the trimmed V and J ends, which lost 5 bases and 2 bases, there was a span of 13 bases. The CDR3 bases are TGTGCCAGCAGCCCGACAAATTTGCCCTACGAGCAGTACTTC. As protein: CASSPTNLPYEQYF.

The V and J genes are TRBV9 and TRBJ2-7; 8 bases line up with TRBD1. Germline assignment: CDR1 SGDLS and CDR2 YYNGEE. This CDR3 region has 14 residues. Trimming removed 3 bases from V and 1 base from J; junction bases left unmatched: 3. The CDR3 region has the DNA TGTGCCAGCAGCGGCCGGGACAGGTCCTACGAGCAGTACTTC. This codes for CASSGRDRSYEQYF.